The T cell receptor beta chain under discussion was sequenced for a study of blood T cell repertoires in COVID-19. Libraries were prepared by immunoSEQ multiplex PCR; TCRdb keeps only in-frame clonotypes and omits some of them. The table lists about 200,000 clones, around four fifths of them singletons. Germline assignment: CDR1 MNHNS and CDR2 SASEGT. V shed 6 bases, J shed 2 bases, and the junction held 8 bases outside the gene matches. The CDR3 runs 15 residues. The rearrangement joins TRBV6-1 to TRBJ2-7; 9 nucleotides match TRBD1. The source material was peripheral blood. This clonotype was sampled from a man in his forties with acute or convalescent COVID-19. The CDR3 protein is CASRPTGGETYEQYF. The CDR3 region has the DNA TGTGCCAGCAGGCCGACAGGGGGTGAGACCTACGAGCAGTACTTC.